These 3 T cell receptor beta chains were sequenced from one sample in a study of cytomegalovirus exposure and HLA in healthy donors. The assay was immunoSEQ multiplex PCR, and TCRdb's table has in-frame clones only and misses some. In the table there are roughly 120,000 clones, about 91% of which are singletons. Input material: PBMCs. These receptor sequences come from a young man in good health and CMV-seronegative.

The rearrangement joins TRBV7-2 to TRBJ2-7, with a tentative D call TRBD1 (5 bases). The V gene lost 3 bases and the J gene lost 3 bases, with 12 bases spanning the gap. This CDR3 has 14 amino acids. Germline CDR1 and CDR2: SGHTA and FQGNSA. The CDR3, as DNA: TGTGCCAGCAGCTTCTCCAGGGTTTTCTACGAGCAGTACTTC. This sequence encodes CASSFSRVFYEQYF.

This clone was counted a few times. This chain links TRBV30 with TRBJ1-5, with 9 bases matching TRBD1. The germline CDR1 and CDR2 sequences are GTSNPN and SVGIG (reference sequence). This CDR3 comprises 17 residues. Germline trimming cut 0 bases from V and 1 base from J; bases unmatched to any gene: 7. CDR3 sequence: CAWSVHRGRDSNQPQHF. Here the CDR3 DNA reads TGTGCCTGGAGTGTACACAGGGGGCGAGACAGCAATCAGCCCCAGCATTTT.

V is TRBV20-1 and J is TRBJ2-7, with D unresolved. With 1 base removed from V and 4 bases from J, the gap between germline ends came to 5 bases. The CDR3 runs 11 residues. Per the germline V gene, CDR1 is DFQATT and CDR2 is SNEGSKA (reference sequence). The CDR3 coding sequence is TGCAGTGCTAGAGGGGCGTACGAGCAGTACTTC. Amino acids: CSARGAYEQYF.